The next 19 T cell receptor beta chains were all read from a single sample in a study of T-cell memory formation after mild COVID-19. TCRdb recomputed calls from the 5' RACE reads with MiXCR, one row per CDR3 protein. The sample records some 190,000 distinct CDR3 sequences, around 17% being singletons. Sequencing was performed on PBMCs or a T cell subset sorted from them (not recorded which). The receptors derive from an adult woman who had mild COVID-19 (a few samples of this study predate the infection). Cell type and time point are not known.

In its sample, this clonotype was seen a few times. The chain uses TRBV15 and TRBJ2-1, with D maybe TRBD2 (6 bases). The CDR3 consists of 14 residues. The germline gives CDR1 LNHNV, CDR2 YYDKDF (reference sequence). The V and J ends lost 1 base and 6 bases respectively, with 10 bases between them. CDR3 sequence (DNA): TGTGCCACCAGCAGAGGGGGGGACTCCAATGAGCAGTTCTTC. This sequence encodes CATSRGGDSNEQFF.

This clonotype was recorded a few times. The chain combines TRBV6-6 with TRBJ2-2; D is possibly TRBD2 (5 bases). This CDR3 contains 15 residues. Germline CDR1 and CDR2: MNHNY and SVGAGI (reference sequence). The germline V and J ends were trimmed by 2 bases and 4 bases, with 11 bases remaining between them. The CDR3 loop is CASSYGSASTGELFF. For the CDR3, the DNA is TGTGCCAGCAGTTACGGTAGCGCAAGCACCGGGGAGCTGTTTTTT.

The V call is TRBV7-9, the J call TRBJ2-1, with 13 bases lining up with TRBD2. J lost 7 bases, V lost 1 base, and 13 bases had no gene match. Germline V CDR1 and CDR2: SEHNR, FQNEAQ (reference sequence). This CDR3 region has 19 residues. In DNA form, the CDR3 reads TGTGCCAGCAGCTTAGTGGGGACTAGCGGGGCCCCTGCTCGGAATGAGCAGTTCTTC. Encoded protein: CASSLVGTSGAPARNEQFF. Full variable domain (rest looked up from reference TRBV7-9 and TRBJ2-1): DTGVSQNPRHKITKRGQNVTFRCDPISEHNRLYWYRQTLGQGPEFLTYFQNEAQLEKSRLLSDRFSAERPKGSFSTLEIQRTEQGDSAMYLCASSLVGTSGAPARNEQFFGPGTRLTVL.

This clonotype was found a few times. The gene calls are TRBV24-1 and TRBJ2-2; 7 nucleotides line up with TRBD1. J was trimmed by 4 bases and V by 5 bases; bases with no gene match: 6. The CDR3 is 15 residues long. The germline CDR1 and CDR2 sequences are KGHDR and SFDVKD. The CDR3 DNA sequence: TGTGCCACCAGTGTCGGGACAGCCAGCACCGGGGAGCTGTTTTTT. As protein: CATSVGTASTGELFF.

This clonotype came up a few times. The chain combines TRBV2 with TRBJ1-5; D uncertain. V shed 8 bases and J shed 1 base, with 9 bases lying between them. The length of the CDR3 is 13 residues. Per germline, CDR1 SNHLY and CDR2 FYNNEI. The CDR3 sequence: CASARSSNQPQHF. CDR3 bases: TGTGCCAGCGCACGGAGCAGCAATCAGCCCCAGCATTTT.

There are a few counts of this clonotype. The chain couples TRBV7-2 to TRBJ2-3; no definite D call. The CDR3 extends over 13 amino acids. Germline CDR1 and CDR2: SGHTA and FQGNSA. V was shortened by 3 bases and J by 6 bases, with 10 bases between the two germline ends. CDR3 region: CASSFSKSDTQYF. CDR3 coding DNA: TGTGCCAGCAGCTTCTCTAAATCGGATACGCAGTATTTT. The full variable domain, its missing parts supplied by reference TRBV7-2 and TRBJ2-3, is GAGVSQSPSNKVTEKGKDVELRCDPISGHTALYWYRQSLGQGLEFLIYFQGNSAPDKSGLPSDRFSAERTGGSVSTLTIQRTQQEDSAVYLCASSFSKSDTQYFGPGTRLTVL.

The table lists this clonotype with many counts. The J gene is TRBJ2-3, the V gene TRBV7-7, with D possibly TRBD2 on 6 matching bases. This CDR3 contains 14 residues. The ends were cut back, 1 base at V and 3 bases at J, with 8 bases in the middle. Looked up from germline, CDR1 is SSHAT and CDR2 is FNYEAQ (reference sequence). The CDR3 is CASSLEGLTDTQYF. The CDR3 DNA reads TGTGCCAGCAGCTTAGAGGGACTGACAGATACGCAGTATTTT.

This clonotype showed up many times. This chain links TRBV12-5 with TRBJ1-1; no clear D. The CDR3 runs 12 residues. Germline V CDR1 and CDR2: LGHNT, FRNRAP. Trimming stripped 1 base from V and 10 bases from J, with 10 bases between. CDR3 protein: CASGLDWTRAFF. DNA of the CDR3: TGTGCTAGTGGTTTGGATTGGACGAGAGCTTTCTTT.

This clonotype was counted only a few times. This chain connects TRBV12-3 or TRBV12-4 to TRBJ2-3; 10 bases align to TRBD2. This CDR3 is 14 amino acids long. V was pared by 8 bases and J by 4 bases, with 6 bases of the junction left unmatched. CDR3 protein: CASLSGGASDTQYF. CDR3 nucleotide sequence: TGTGCCAGCTTGAGCGGGGGGGCATCAGATACGCAGTATTTT.

The chain links TRBV5-1 to TRBJ2-1, with D perhaps TRBD1 or TRBD2 (5 bases each). The V end was cut by 0 bases, the J end by 11 bases, with 12 bases between. This CDR3 has 13 residues. Germline CDR1 reads SGHRS; CDR2 reads YFSETQ. The CDR3 protein is CASSLGGETQQFF. The CDR3 coding sequence is TGCGCCAGCAGCTTGGGAGGGGAAACACAGCAGTTCTTC.

The sample holds many counts of this clonotype. The chain combines TRBV5-1 with TRBJ2-6; 7 bases match TRBD1. This CDR3 has 16 amino acids. CDR1 and CDR2 (germline): SGHRS, YFSETQ. V lost 4 bases to trimming and J lost 2 bases; unmatched junction nucleotides: 6. CDR3 sequence: CASSLGQGAGANVLTF. The CDR3 coding sequence is TGCGCCAGCAGCCTCGGTCAGGGGGCTGGGGCCAACGTCCTGACTTTC.

The count of this clonotype is one. V usage is TRBV20-1 and J usage is TRBJ2-1; D call uncertain. The V end lost 3 bases, the J end lost 4 bases, and 13 bases lay between the germline ends. The CDR3 is made up of 14 amino acids. Germline V gives CDR1 DFQATT, CDR2 SNEGSKA (reference sequence). CDR3 coding DNA: TGCAGTGCTAGTCAGCCGAGTTCTTACAATGAGCAGTTCTTC. It encodes CSASQPSSYNEQFF.

This clonotype was seen more than once but under ten times. The rearrangement joins TRBV29-1 to TRBJ2-7, with TRBD2 identical over 10 bases. Trimming took 5 bases from V and 3 from J; bases not matched to a gene: 4. The germline V gene encodes CDR1 SQVTM and CDR2 ANQGSEA. The CDR3 runs 13 residues. Here the CDR3 DNA reads TGCAGCGTTTTGCCTAGCGGGAGCTACGAGCAGTACTTC. Protein product: CSVLPSGSYEQYF.

This chain links TRBV3-1 with TRBJ2-5; 7 bases are shared with TRBD2. After removal of 4 bases from V and 5 bases from J, the junction contained 7 bases not matched to a gene. This CDR3 is 14 amino acids long. Germline V lookup: CDR1 LGHDT, CDR2 YNNKEL (reference sequence). The CDR3 DNA is TGTGCCAGCAGCCGGGGCGGGAGTCATGAGACCCAGTACTTC. Protein product: CASSRGGSHETQYF.

This clonotype was seen a few times. CDR3 in DNA: TGTGCCAGCAGAACCCTCATCAGGGCAGGGGGCACTGAAGCTTTCTTT. Amino acid sequence: CASRTLIRAGGTEAFF. The chain combines TRBV21-1 with TRBJ1-1; the table's D call of TRBD1 was not tested on the DNA. TRBV21-1 is labeled a pseudogene. The CDR3 contains 16 residues.

This clonotype was recorded a few times. The rearrangement uses TRBV7-9 and TRBJ2-1; TRBD2 agrees at 10 bases. Germline CDR1 reads SEHNR; CDR2 reads FQNEAQ (reference sequence). The CDR3 has 15 residues. The ends lost 2 bases at V and 9 bases at J; junction bases unmatched: 7. CDR3 DNA: TGTGCCAGCAGCTTACGGGGGCTAGCGGGGGCTGAGCAGTTCTTC. Amino acid sequence: CASSLRGLAGAEQFF.

This sequence joins TRBV12-3 or TRBV12-4 and TRBJ2-1; 12 positions match TRBD2. Trimming at V came to 6 bases and at J to 8 bases, leaving 5 bases not matched to a gene. There are 14 residues in the CDR3. The CDR3 bases are TGTGCCAGCAGCCTAGCGGGGGGGCGGTATGAGCAGTTCTTC. Translating it yields CASSLAGGRYEQFF.

This clonotype was seen a few times. The rearrangement uses TRBV9 and TRBJ2-5; 8 bases line up with TRBD1. Germline lookup yields CDR1 SGDLS and CDR2 YYNGEE. The CDR3 sequence is 15 residues long. After removal of 3 bases from V and 1 base from J, the junction contained 5 bases not matched to a gene. DNA of the CDR3: TGTGCCAGCAGCGGACAGGGGAAATTCCAAGAGACCCAGTACTTC. This translates into CASSGQGKFQETQYF.

This clonotype was recorded at least ten times. The J gene is TRBJ1-2, the V gene TRBV12-3 or TRBV12-4, with D perhaps TRBD1 (6 bases). Trimming stripped 4 bases from V and 5 bases from J, with 14 bases between. The CDR3 loop spans 14 amino acids. CDR3 in amino acids: CASSSNQGRYGYTF. The CDR3 nucleotides are TGTGCCAGCAGTTCTAACCAGGGGAGGTATGGCTACACCTTC.